The 31 T cell receptor beta chains below come from one sample, sequenced in a study of OX40 agonist ivuxolimab in advanced cancers. Data came from immunoSEQ multiplex PCR; TCRdb stores just in-frame clones and leaves some out. The table has roughly 27,000 clones, 80% to 85% seen once. The sequenced sample was CD4+ or CD8+ T cells sorted from blood, obtained in a trial of the OX40 agonist ivuxolimab. The receptors here all came from an adult with an advanced solid tumor such as melanoma, head and neck, liver or kidney cancer.

The rearrangement joins TRBV27 to TRBJ2-1; D is perhaps TRBD2 (5 bases). Germline CDR1 is MNHEY and CDR2 is SMNVEV (reference sequence). V gave up 11 bases and J gave up 6 bases, with 17 bases separating them. CDR3 length: 13 amino acids. Written as DNA, the CDR3 is TGTGCCGGGAGCGGAACTGGACTCAATGAGCAGTTCTTC. Encoded protein: CAGSGTGLNEQFF.

V is TRBV28 and J is TRBJ2-6; possibly TRBD1 for D (6 bases). The ends were cut back, 4 bases at V and 4 bases at J, with 14 bases in the middle. Germline V gene sequence: CDR1 MDHEN, CDR2 SYDVKM. CDR3 size: 16 residues. CDR3 DNA: TGTGCCAGCAGTTCCCGCACAGGGCCCGGGGCCAACGTCCTGACTTTC. Translation: CASSSRTGPGANVLTF.

The genes are TRBV5-5 and TRBJ2-2, with TRBD2 as a possible D gene (5 bases). Trimming left V 3 bases short and J 7 bases short, with 7 bases between. CDR1 is SGHKS and CDR2 is YYEKEE in the germline V gene (reference sequence). The CDR3 is 12 amino acids. CDR3 protein: CASSSAGGELFF. CDR3 in DNA: TGTGCCAGCAGCTCTGCGGGCGGGGAGCTGTTTTTT. The variable domain in full, with the rest retrieved from reference TRBV5-5 and TRBJ2-2, is DAGVTQSPTHLIKTRGQQVTLRCSPISGHKSVSWYQQVLGQGPQFIFQYYEKEERGRGNFPDRFSARQFPNYSSELNVNALLLGDSALYLCASSSAGGELFFGEGSRLTVL.

This chain links TRBV19 with TRBJ2-7; D is ambiguous. V shed 4 bases and J shed 6 bases, with 13 bases lying between them. Germline CDR1 LNHDA, CDR2 SQIVND (reference sequence). The CDR3 spans 13 residues. CDR3 DNA: TGTGCCAGTAGTAAAGGCTCGGGCGGCGAGCAGTACTTC. Translated: CASSKGSGGEQYF.

The chain recombines TRBV6-1 with TRBJ2-7; D is possibly TRBD1 (6 bases). V was shortened by 2 bases and J by 0 bases, with 11 bases between the two germline ends. CDR3 length: 15 amino acids. Germline CDR1 is MNHNS and CDR2 is SASEGT. The CDR3 DNA is TGTGCCAGCAGTGAACTTGGGGACAACTCCTACGAGCAGTACTTC. This codes for CASSELGDNSYEQYF.

V is TRBV21-1 and J is TRBJ1-5. TRBV21-1 is annotated as a pseudogene. The CDR3 totals 14 residues. In nucleotides, the CDR3 is TGTGCCAGCCTCATATATCTGAGAAATCAGCCCCAGCATTTT. Translation gives CASLIYLRNQPQHF.

This clone turned up a few times. This sequence joins TRBV28 and TRBJ1-5, with D hard to call. Germline V gene lookup returns CDR1 MDHEN and CDR2 SYDVKM. The V and J ends lost 5 bases and 0 bases respectively, with 8 bases between them. This CDR3 has 14 residues. CDR3 region: CASSQVFSNQPQHF. The CDR3 region has the DNA TGTGCCAGCAGTCAGGTCTTTAGCAATCAGCCCCAGCATTTT.

In its sample, this clone was seen once. V is TRBV19 and J is TRBJ2-3, with D possibly being TRBD2 (5 bases). In germline, CDR1 is LNHDA, CDR2 SQIVND (reference sequence). Trimming removed 3 bases at V and 6 bases at J, with 10 bases between. The CDR3 has 13 amino acids. The DNA for the CDR3 is TGTGCCAGTAGTATCCAAACGGGGGATACGCAGTATTTT. It encodes CASSIQTGDTQYF.

The genes are TRBV6-4 and TRBJ2-2, with unresolved D. V lost 0 bases and J lost 3, with 11 bases in between. The CDR3 runs to 16 residues. Germline V gene data show CDR1 as MRHNA and CDR2 as SNTAGT. The DNA of the CDR3 is TGTGCCAGCAGTGACTCGTATGGAAGGGACACCGGGGAGCTGTTTTTT. Translated, it gives CASSDSYGRDTGELFF.

The chain employs TRBV5-1 and TRBJ2-5; D uncertain. V was clipped by 0 bases and J by 3 bases, with 12 bases between them. CDR3 length: 15 amino acids. Germline CDR1 SGHRS, CDR2 YFSETQ. The CDR3 loop is CASSLVRLGEETQYF. CDR3 DNA: TGCGCCAGCAGCTTGGTAAGGCTAGGCGAAGAGACCCAGTACTTC.

The rearrangement links TRBV4-1 to TRBJ2-7; D is perhaps TRBD1 (5 bases). The ends were cut back, 1 base at V and 4 bases at J, with 11 bases in the middle. There are 14 residues in the CDR3. CDR1 and CDR2 (germline): MGHRA, YSYEKL. The CDR3 bases are TGCGCCAGCAGCCAAGCGGACACCTTATACGAGCAGTACTTC. Its protein is CASSQADTLYEQYF.

CDR3 protein: CASRGLGMNTEAFF. The DNA for the CDR3 is TGTGCCAGCAGGGGGCTGGGGATGAACACTGAAGCTTTCTTT. This chain uses TRBV6-5 with TRBJ1-1; a weak D match, TRBD1 (5 bases). The CDR3 length is 14 residues. Trimming shortened V by 6 bases and J by 0 bases, and 11 bases separated the two germline ends. Germline CDR1 reads MNHEY; CDR2 reads SVGAGI.

The V gene is TRBV19, the J gene TRBJ2-1; the D gene is possibly TRBD2 (7 bases). V dropped 6 bases and J dropped 9 bases, with 15 bases sitting between them. Germline CDR1 is LNHDA and CDR2 is SQIVND (reference sequence). This CDR3 comprises 13 residues. CDR3 protein: CASRTSGDIEQFF. For the CDR3, the DNA is TGTGCCAGTAGGACAAGCGGGGACATTGAGCAGTTCTTC.

This clone was recorded only once. V and J are TRBV9 and TRBJ2-1; 9 bases line up with TRBD2. V dropped 0 bases and J dropped 2; count of bases not matched to a gene: 3. The CDR3 covers 16 residues. The germline V gene encodes CDR1 SGDLS and CDR2 YYNGEE. The CDR3 loop is CASSVGRLAAYNEQFF. As DNA, the CDR3 is TGTGCCAGCAGCGTAGGGCGACTAGCGGCCTACAATGAGCAGTTCTTC.

V and J are TRBV5-5 and TRBJ1-2; tentatively, D is TRBD1 (6 bases). CDR3 length: 15 residues. V was shortened by 4 bases and J by 6 bases, with 19 bases between the two germline ends. Germline lookup yields CDR1 SGHKS and CDR2 YYEKEE (reference sequence). CDR3 sequence (DNA): TGTGCCAGCAGCCAACTTAGGGGGGTCGAGGATGGCTACACCTTC. It encodes CASSQLRGVEDGYTF.

This sequence joins TRBV7-9 and TRBJ1-4; maybe TRBD1 (5 bases). Germline V lookup: CDR1 SEHNR, CDR2 FQNEAQ (reference sequence). Deletions cut 3 bases from V and 8 bases from J, with 19 bases between. The CDR3 has 16 amino acids. The CDR3 nucleotides are TGTGCCAGCAGCTTCCGGGACGATGGTTGGCGCGAAAAACTGTTTTTT. Its translation: CASSFRDDGWREKLFF. Looking up the rest from reference TRBV7-9 and TRBJ1-4 gives the full variable domain: DTGVSQNPRHKITKRGQNVTFRCDPISEHNRLYWYRQTLGQGPEFLTYFQNEAQLEKSRLLSDRFSAERPKGSFSTLEIQRTEQGDSAMYLCASSFRDDGWREKLFFGSGTQLSVL.

The rearrangement joins TRBV4-1 to TRBJ2-1; 8 positions match TRBD2. J lost 4 bases, V lost 2 bases, and 13 bases had no gene match. This CDR3 contains 18 residues. The germline gives CDR1 MGHRA, CDR2 YSYEKL. This CDR3 reads CASSQWISGGSTYNEQFF. CDR3 sequence (DNA): TGCGCCAGCAGCCAATGGATAAGCGGGGGATCAACGTACAATGAGCAGTTCTTC.

This clone was seen just once. The rearrangement links TRBV7-9 to TRBJ2-7, with 9 bases identical to TRBD1. The V gene's germline CDR1 is SEHNR and CDR2 FQNEAQ (reference sequence). After removal of 4 bases from V and 2 bases from J, the junction contained 3 bases not matched to a gene. This CDR3 comprises 14 residues. CDR3 coding DNA: TGTGCCAGCAGCTCGGGACAGGGTCCCTACGAGCAGTACTTC. Its protein is CASSSGQGPYEQYF.

V and J are TRBV9 and TRBJ2-1; 11 bases match TRBD2. V was clipped by 4 bases and J by 4 bases; unmatched bases: 4. CDR1 SGDLS and CDR2 YYNGEE come from the germline V gene. The CDR3 covers 15 residues. The CDR3 coding sequence is TGTGCCAGCAGCATAGCGGGAGGGCCGTACAATGAGCAGTTCTTC. It is translated as CASSIAGGPYNEQFF.

This chain joins TRBV13 and TRBJ2-7; possibly TRBD2 for D (6 bases). Trimming stripped 4 bases from V and 3 bases from J, with 10 bases between. The CDR3 has 13 residues. Germline CDR1 and CDR2: PRHDT and FYEKMQ (reference sequence). In DNA form, the CDR3 reads TGTGCCAGCAGCTCGGACGGGGGCTACGAGCAGTACTTC. Encoded protein: CASSSDGGYEQYF.

This chain uses TRBV7-6 with TRBJ2-3; 11 nucleotides line up with TRBD1. In germline, CDR1 is SGHVS, CDR2 FNYEAQ. V gave up 10 bases and J gave up 7 bases; unmatched junction bases: 7. The CDR3 totals 13 residues. CDR3 nucleotides: TGTGCCACGAAGGGGACAGGGGGGTATACGCAGTATTTT. The encoded protein is CATKGTGGYTQYF.

The chain carries TRBV13 and TRBJ2-7; weak D call: TRBD1 (6 bases). Germline lookup yields CDR1 PRHDT and CDR2 FYEKMQ (reference sequence). Trimming pared 6 bases from V and 4 bases from J, leaving 13 bases between. This CDR3 is 13 amino acids long. The CDR3: CASSYVDSYEQYF. The CDR3 region has the DNA TGTGCCAGCAGTTACGTGGACAGTTACGAGCAGTACTTC.

The V gene is TRBV11-1, the J gene TRBJ2-1; TRBD2 might be the D (7 bases). Trimming pared 5 bases from V and 7 bases from J, leaving 15 bases between. The germline gives CDR1 SGHAT, CDR2 FQDESV (reference sequence). The CDR3 has 14 residues. CDR3 nucleotide sequence: TGTGCCAGCAGCAAGGGGGGGAACCGGAATGAGCAGTTCTTC. Translation gives CASSKGGNRNEQFF.

This chain links TRBV21-1 with TRBJ2-3; the table gives TRBD1 as D, unverified against the DNA. TRBV21-1 counts as a pseudogene. This CDR3 is built from 14 residues. The CDR3 DNA follows: TGTGCCAGCAGCAAAGCCCAGGGGACAGATACGCAGTATTTT. This encodes CASSKAQGTDTQYF.

The chain uses TRBV5-6 and TRBJ2-1, with D unclear. The CDR3 contains 14 residues. Germline-derived CDR1 and CDR2 are SGHDT and YYEEEE. V lost 0 bases and J 2 bases, leaving 6 bases between the germline ends. The chain's CDR3 is CASSLAGTYNEQFF. CDR3 in DNA: TGTGCCAGCAGCTTGGCGGGCACCTACAATGAGCAGTTCTTC.

The chain has TRBV5-5 and TRBJ2-7, with TRBD2 matching 11 bases. V gave up 3 bases and J gave up 3 bases; unmatched junction bases: 8. Germline V lookup: CDR1 SGHKS, CDR2 YYEKEE (reference sequence). This CDR3 spans 16 amino acids. The CDR3 DNA is TGTGCCAGCAGCTCGCCGGGACTAGCGGCTATCTACGAGCAGTACTTC. The encoded protein is CASSSPGLAAIYEQYF.

This clone was found a few times. The rearrangement joins TRBV9 to TRBJ2-1; TRBD2 matches 10 bases. The CDR3 runs 15 residues. V shed 3 bases and J 3 bases; nucleotides not matched to a gene: 3. Germline lookup yields CDR1 SGDLS and CDR2 YYNGEE. The CDR3 loop reads CASSESGGGYNEQFF. The DNA for the CDR3 is TGTGCCAGCAGCGAGAGCGGGGGGGGCTACAATGAGCAGTTCTTC. Filled out from reference TRBV9 and TRBJ2-1, the complete variable domain reads DSGVTQTPKHLITATGQRVTLRCSPRSGDLSVYWYQQSLDQGLQFLIQYYNGEERAKGNILERFSAQQFPDLHSELNLSSLELGDSALYFCASSESGGGYNEQFFGPGTRLTVL.

J is TRBJ1-1 and V is TRBV19; no definite D call. This CDR3 has 14 residues. The V end lost 3 bases, the J end lost 4 bases, and 12 bases lay between the germline ends. The germline V gene encodes CDR1 LNHDA and CDR2 SQIVND (reference sequence). The CDR3 DNA reads TGTGCCAGTAGTATCTGGTCTTCGAGCACTGAAGCTTTCTTT. Translating it yields CASSIWSSSTEAFF.

The rearrangement uses TRBV16 and TRBJ1-5, with D perhaps TRBD1 (6 bases). V was shortened by 4 bases and J by 2 bases, with 15 bases between the two germline ends. This CDR3 comprises 16 residues. Looked up from germline, CDR1 is KGHSY and CDR2 is FQNENV. CDR3 sequence: CASSPFRGAGNQPQHF. The CDR3 DNA sequence: TGTGCCAGCAGCCCGTTCCGGGGGGCAGGCAATCAGCCCCAGCATTTT.

V and J are TRBV28 and TRBJ2-1; 11 bases fit TRBD2. This CDR3 region has 17 residues. Germline CDR1 and CDR2: MDHEN and SYDVKM. Trimming removed 2 bases from V and 5 bases from J; junction bases left unmatched: 8. The CDR3 is CASSLIVAGGYDNEQFF. In nucleotides, the CDR3 is TGTGCCAGCAGTTTAATCGTAGCGGGAGGGTACGACAATGAGCAGTTCTTC.

The chain has TRBV14 and TRBJ2-7; a possible D gene is TRBD1 (6 bases). The CDR3 is made up of 17 amino acids. In germline, CDR1 is SGHDN, CDR2 FVKESK. V lost 0 bases to trimming and J lost 3 bases, with 18 bases between them. The CDR3 DNA follows: TGTGCCAGCAGCCAAGATCCCCTCCCCAGGGGAGTCTACGAGCAGTACTTC. This gives the protein CASSQDPLPRGVYEQYF.